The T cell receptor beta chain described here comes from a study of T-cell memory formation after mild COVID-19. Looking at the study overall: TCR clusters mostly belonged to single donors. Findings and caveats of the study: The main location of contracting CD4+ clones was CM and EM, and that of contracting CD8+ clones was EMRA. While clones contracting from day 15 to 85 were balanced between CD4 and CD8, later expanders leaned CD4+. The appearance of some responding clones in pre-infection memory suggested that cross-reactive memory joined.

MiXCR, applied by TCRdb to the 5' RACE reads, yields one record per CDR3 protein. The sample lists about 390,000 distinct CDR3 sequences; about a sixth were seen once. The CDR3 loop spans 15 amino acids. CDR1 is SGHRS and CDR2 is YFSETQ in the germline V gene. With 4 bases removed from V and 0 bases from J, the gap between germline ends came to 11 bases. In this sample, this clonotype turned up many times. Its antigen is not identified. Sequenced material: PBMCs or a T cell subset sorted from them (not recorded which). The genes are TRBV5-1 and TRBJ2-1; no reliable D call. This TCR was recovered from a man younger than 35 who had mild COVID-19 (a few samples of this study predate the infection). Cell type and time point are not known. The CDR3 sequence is CASSPIDSSYNEQFF. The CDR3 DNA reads TGCGCCAGCAGCCCGATCGATAGCTCCTACAATGAGCAGTTCTTC.